The T cell receptor beta chain under discussion was sequenced for a study of T-cell reconstitution after alpha-beta-depleted transplantation in children. The TCRbeta library was prepared with unique molecular identifiers. MiXCR was run by TCRdb on the PCR reads, yielding one entry per CDR3 protein. The table has some 500,000 distinct CDR3 sequences, around a third seen once. Germline loops: CDR1 DFQATT, CDR2 SNEGSKA (reference sequence). This CDR3 region has 13 residues. V was pared by 1 base and J by 5 bases, with 8 bases between. This TCR was sampled from a human donor who donated a stem cell graft to a child with aplastic anemia. The chain links TRBV20-1 to TRBJ1-4; the D gene is possibly TRBD1 (5 bases). Sequenced material: PBMCs from the stem cell graft donor, taken from the stem cell graft. Written as DNA, the CDR3 is TGCAGTGCTAGAGGGACATCGAATGAAAAACTGTTTTTT. Its protein is CSARGTSNEKLFF.